The T cell receptor beta chain described here comes from a study of cytotoxic CD8 clonotypes in ibrutinib-treated CLL. Whole-study results and caveats: Public clonotypes, found uncommonly, either contracted or stayed stable on treatment.

In the case of this clone: Antigen unknown.

The CDR3 consists of 12 residues. V shed 5 bases and J shed 5 bases, with 9 bases lying between them. CDR1 is SEHNR and CDR2 is FQNEAQ in the germline V gene (reference sequence). Sequencing used immunoSEQ multiplex PCR; TCRdb keeps in-frame clones, though not all of them. This sample has some 200,000 clones; around 75% occur once, and the top ten carry 5.5% to 6%. The receptor's source is a human donor with chronic lymphocytic leukemia. The sample in question was PBMCs, obtained after 12 months of ibrutinib treatment. The V gene is TRBV7-9, the J gene TRBJ2-5, with D perhaps matching TRBD1 (5 bases). For the CDR3, the DNA is TGTGCCAGCAGCCTGAAGGGGGAGACCCAGTACTTC. It is translated as CASSLKGETQYF.